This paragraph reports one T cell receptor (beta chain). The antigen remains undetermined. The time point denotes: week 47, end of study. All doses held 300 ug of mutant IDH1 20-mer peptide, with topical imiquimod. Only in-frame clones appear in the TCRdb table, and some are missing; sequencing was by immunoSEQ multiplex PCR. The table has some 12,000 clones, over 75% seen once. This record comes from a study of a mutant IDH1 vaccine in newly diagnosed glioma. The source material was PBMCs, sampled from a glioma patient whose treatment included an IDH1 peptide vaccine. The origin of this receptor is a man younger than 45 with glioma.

The CDR3 nucleotides are TGTGCCTCTTCAGGGGGCCTCTACGAGCAGTACTTC. Its protein product is CASSGGLYEQYF. The rearrangement uses TRBV30 and TRBJ2-7; TRBD1 matches 8 bases. The germline CDR1 and CDR2 sequences are GTSNPN and SVGIG (reference sequence). Trimming took 7 bases from V and 3 from J; bases not matched to a gene: 5. The CDR3 has 12 amino acids.